The 29 T cell receptor beta chains listed next were all sequenced from one sample in a study of response to subunit inactivated influenza vaccine (dated by TCRdb to between 2018 and 2020). The method was RT-PCR. Data came from an Illumina HiSeq 2500. Clones were called with MiXCR by TCRdb after fastp trimmed the public reads at Q25, and only in-frame beta chains were retained. Rows with one shared CDR3 protein collapse into an entry with the most common genes and DNA. The sample table contains hundreds of thousands of distinct CDR3 sequences; only one count was recorded for over 25% of them. Of the sample, approximately 2% is held by the ten largest clones. The input for sequencing was CD4+ T cells sorted from PBMCs, taken 4 to 6 days after vaccination. The receptors here all came from a man aged 50 to 60 who received an inactivated influenza vaccine. Donor details come from another sample of the same person, matched by shared clones.

This clonotype was found once. The gene calls are TRBV7-9 and TRBJ2-1; 7 positions agree with TRBD2. Germline CDR1 and CDR2: SEHNR and FQNEAQ (reference sequence). The V segment lost 5 bases and the J segment 0 bases; nucleotides outside the gene matches: 7. This CDR3 is 16 amino acids long. The CDR3 DNA is TGTGCCAGCAGCCCCTTGGGGGGGGTCTCCTACAATGAGCAGTTCTTC. Its translation: CASSPLGGVSYNEQFF.

This clonotype showed up just a few times. The rearrangement links TRBV18 to TRBJ2-7; 8 positions agree with TRBD1. V lost 0 bases, J lost 5 bases, and 6 bases stayed unmatched. This CDR3 spans 15 amino acids. The germline V gene has CDR1 KGHSH and CDR2 LQKENI. DNA of the CDR3: TGTGCCAGCTCACCACCGACAGGGGCGTATCACGAGCAGTACTTC. Its translation: CASSPPTGAYHEQYF. Full variable domain (remainder filled in from reference TRBV18 and TRBJ2-7): NAGVMQNPRHLVRRRGQEARLRCSPMKGHSHVYWYRQLPEEGLKFMVYLQKENIIDESGMPKERFSAEFPKEGPSILRIQQVVRGDSAAYFCASSPPTGAYHEQYFGPGTRLTVT.

The CDR3 region has the DNA TGTGCCAGCAGTTTAGATGGAGGGGGGAACACTGAAGCTTTCTTT. Protein product: CASSLDGGGNTEAFF. The chain joins TRBV12-3 or TRBV12-4 to TRBJ1-1; D might be TRBD1 (6 bases). Trimming shortened V by 1 base and J by 1 base, and 10 bases separated the two germline ends. The CDR3 has 15 amino acids.

This clonotype showed up many times. The CDR3 protein is CASSFRMGLGADTQYF. The CDR3 DNA sequence: TGTGCCAGCAGCTTTAGAATGGGACTTGGAGCAGATACGCAGTATTTT. The rearrangement links TRBV5-4 to TRBJ2-3; weak D call: TRBD2 (6 bases). CDR3 length equals 16 residues. CDR1 is SGHNT, CDR2 YYREEE, per germline (reference sequence). Trimming took off 2 bases at V and 4 bases at J, with 17 bases between the two ends. Full variable domain (rest looked up from reference TRBV5-4 and TRBJ2-3): ETGVTQSPTHLIKTRGQQVTLRCSSQSGHNTVSWYQQALGQGPQFIFQYYREEENGRGNFPPRFSGLQFPNYSSELNVNALELDDSALYLCASSFRMGLGADTQYFGPGTRLTVL.

This clonotype has more than one count but fewer than ten. V gene TRBV20-1 combines with J gene TRBJ2-1; a weak D match, TRBD2 (6 bases). Germline loops: CDR1 DFQATT, CDR2 SNEGSKA (reference sequence). The CDR3 has 16 residues. The ends were cut back, 0 bases at V and 7 bases at J, with 19 bases in the middle. CDR3 protein: CSARDRGRRGGNEQFF. CDR3 DNA sequence: TGCAGTGCTAGAGATCGTGGGCGGAGGGGCGGGAATGAGCAGTTCTTC.

The CDR3 coding sequence is TGTGCCAGCAGCGTGCTGGCTTACGGGGCCAACGTCCTGACTTTC. Its protein product is CASSVLAYGANVLTF. The chain has TRBV9 and TRBJ2-6, with unresolved D. The CDR3 sequence is 15 residues long. Germline V gives CDR1 SGDLS, CDR2 YYNGEE. V lost 2 bases, J lost 4 bases, and 10 bases lay in between.

The chain joins TRBV4-1 to TRBJ1-4, with 9 bases that match TRBD1. Germline lookup yields CDR1 MGHRA and CDR2 YSYEKL. This CDR3 has 14 amino acids. V gave up 4 bases and J gave up 8 bases; unmatched junction bases: 5. The CDR3 coding sequence is TGCGCCAGCAGCCGACAGGGGGTCGGGGAAAAACTGTTTTTT. It is translated as CASSRQGVGEKLFF.

This clonotype has only a few counts. The rearrangement joins TRBV12-3 or TRBV12-4 to TRBJ2-7; no clear D gene. There are 12 residues in the CDR3. Trimming removed 5 bases from V and 6 bases from J, with 11 bases in between. Written as DNA, the CDR3 is TGTGCCAGCAGTCCCGTCCTGGCCGAGCAGTACTTC. It encodes CASSPVLAEQYF.

This sequence joins TRBV10-3 and TRBJ2-2; 11 positions match TRBD2. J was trimmed by 6 bases and V by 3 bases; bases with no gene match: 0. From germline, CDR1 is ENHRY and CDR2 SYGVKD. The CDR3 totals 14 residues. The CDR3 DNA reads TGTGCCATCAGTGAACTAGCGGGAGCCGGGGAGCTGTTTTTT. Its translation is CAISELAGAGELFF.

The V and J genes are TRBV20-1 and TRBJ2-5; D is possibly TRBD1 (6 bases). Germline V CDR1 and CDR2: DFQATT, SNEGSKA (reference sequence). CDR3 size: 13 residues. V dropped 2 bases and J dropped 6 bases, with 13 bases sitting between them. CDR3 loop: CSARYSGHQTQYF. The DNA for the CDR3 is TGCAGTGCTAGATACTCGGGACACCAGACCCAGTACTTC.

The genes are TRBV5-1 and TRBJ2-1, with a possible D match to TRBD2 (7 bases). The CDR3 covers 14 residues. The V end lost 3 bases, the J end lost 5 bases, and 12 bases lay between the germline ends. Germline-derived CDR1 and CDR2 are SGHRS and YFSETQ. CDR3 coding DNA: TGCGCCAGCAGCTCCCGGGGGGCCAACAATGAGCAGTTCTTC. Its translation: CASSSRGANNEQFF.

This clonotype has more than one count but fewer than ten. The V call is TRBV30, the J call TRBJ1-1; the D gene is possibly TRBD1 (5 bases). CDR1 and CDR2 from the germline V gene are GTSNPN and SVGIG (reference sequence). Trimming stripped 0 bases from V and 3 bases from J, with 8 bases between. The CDR3 covers 13 residues. CDR3 bases: TGTGCCTGGAGTGTACGAGGGGACACTGAAGCTTTCTTT. This encodes CAWSVRGDTEAFF.

This chain joins TRBV4-2 and TRBJ1-5; the D gene is possibly TRBD1 (5 bases). CDR3 length: 13 amino acids. The germline V and J ends were trimmed by 1 base and 7 bases, with 8 bases remaining between them. Per germline, CDR1 LGHNA and CDR2 YNFKEQ. This chain's CDR3 is CASSQAWGQPQHF. CDR3 bases: TGTGCCAGCAGCCAAGCATGGGGGCAGCCCCAGCATTTT.

The V call is TRBV7-2, the J call TRBJ1-6, with D tentatively TRBD1 (5 bases). In germline, CDR1 is SGHTA, CDR2 FQGNSA. The CDR3 extends over 15 amino acids. Trimming removed 3 bases at V and 6 bases at J, with 12 bases between. CDR3 amino acids: CASSLPGTFNSPLHF. CDR3 DNA: TGTGCCAGCAGCTTGCCCGGGACCTTTAATTCACCCCTCCACTTT.

This clonotype showed up just a few times. CDR3 residues: CASSLGRLNEKLFF. The CDR3 DNA reads as TGCGCCAGCAGCTTGGGCAGACTTAATGAAAAACTGTTTTTT. The genes are TRBV5-1 and TRBJ1-4; D unclear. Germline V gives CDR1 SGHRS, CDR2 YFSETQ. Trimming took off 0 bases at V and 4 bases at J, with 7 bases between the two ends. The CDR3 spans 14 residues. Together with reference TRBV5-1 and TRBJ1-4, the CDR3 gives the full variable domain: KAGVTQTPRYLIKTRGQQVTLSCSPISGHRSVSWYQQTPGQGLQFLFEYFSETQRNKGNFPGRFSGRQFSNSRSEMNVSTLELGDSALYLCASSLGRLNEKLFFGSGTQLSVL.

The chain employs TRBV6-1 and TRBJ1-1; no reliable D call. Germline assignment: CDR1 MNHNS and CDR2 SASEGT. This CDR3 is built from 13 residues. V lost 6 bases, J lost 3 bases, and 11 bases lay in between. The CDR3 protein is CASREASDTEAFF. The CDR3 DNA sequence: TGTGCCAGCAGAGAGGCTAGTGACACTGAAGCTTTCTTT.

V is TRBV4-1 and J is TRBJ2-2; 9 bases fit TRBD2. The V and J ends lost 1 base and 4 bases, in that order; junction bases with no gene match: 4. CDR3 length: 16 amino acids. Germline-derived CDR1 and CDR2 are MGHRA and YSYEKL. CDR3 nucleotides: TGCGCCAGCAGCCAAGCTTGGACTAGCGCCACCGGGGAGCTGTTTTTT. This encodes CASSQAWTSATGELFF.

Only a few counts were recorded for this clonotype. The CDR3, as DNA: TGTGCCAGCAGCTCCCTACTAGCGGGGGGGCAAGATACGCAGTATTTT. Translated, it gives CASSSLLAGGQDTQYF. The rearrangement joins TRBV13 to TRBJ2-3, with 13 positions matching TRBD2. Looked up from germline, CDR1 is PRHDT and CDR2 is FYEKMQ (reference sequence). This CDR3 has 16 residues. V gave up 4 bases and J gave up 5 bases; unmatched junction bases: 6.

The chain recombines TRBV5-4 with TRBJ2-3; D not certain. Germline V gives CDR1 SGHNT, CDR2 YYREEE (reference sequence). V was cut by 3 bases and J by 8 bases, with 13 bases left in between. CDR3 size: 13 residues. In nucleotides, the CDR3 is TGTGCCAGCAGCTCCCGAACACCGGCTACGCAGTATTTT. Its protein is CASSSRTPATQYF.

Note on this clonotype: Just one base apart from a much larger clone, this may be a read error. The gene calls are TRBV5-1 and TRBJ2-3; 8 bases fit TRBD2. Germline lookup yields CDR1 SGHRS and CDR2 YFSETQ. The CDR3 length is 16 residues. CDR3 DNA: TGCGCCGGCAGCTTGTCGGTAGCGGGGAGCACAGATACGCAGTATTTT. Translation: CAGSLSVAGSTDTQYF.

This clonotype was counted only a few times. The V and J genes are TRBV6-1 and TRBJ1-3; D is unclear. Germline V gene sequence: CDR1 MNHNS, CDR2 SASEGT. V was trimmed by 6 bases and J by 0 bases, leaving 12 bases between them. The CDR3 has 15 residues. DNA of the CDR3: TGTGCCAGCAGACTTACAGTGACCTCTGGAAACACCATATATTTT. Amino acid sequence: CASRLTVTSGNTIYF.

Ten or more counts support this clonotype. CDR3 bases: TGTGCCAGCAGCTTAGATGCTAGCGGACCCTACAATGAGCAGTTCTTC. Translating it yields CASSLDASGPYNEQFF. The V call is TRBV7-2, the J call TRBJ2-1; 7 bases map to TRBD2. CDR1 is SGHTA and CDR2 is FQGNSA in the germline V gene. CDR3 length: 16 amino acids. The ends lost 1 base at V and 2 bases at J; junction bases unmatched: 5. The full variable domain, completed using reference TRBV7-2 and TRBJ2-1, is GAGVSQSPSNKVTEKGKDVELRCDPISGHTALYWYRQSLGQGLEFLIYFQGNSAPDKSGLPSDRFSAERTGGSVSTLTIQRTQQEDSAVYLCASSLDASGPYNEQFFGPGTRLTVL.

The chain links TRBV12-3 or TRBV12-4 to TRBJ2-4, with D hard to call. The CDR3 runs to 15 residues. V was trimmed by 1 base and J by 1 base, leaving 8 bases between them. CDR3 bases: TGTGCCAGCAGTTTAGGCGGCGTGGCCAAAAACATTCAGTACTTC. Translated, it gives CASSLGGVAKNIQYF.

The V and J genes are TRBV12-3 or TRBV12-4 and TRBJ1-6; 7 bases are a match to TRBD1. V shed 2 bases, J shed 7 bases, and the junction held 5 bases outside the gene matches. The CDR3 runs to 15 residues. CDR3 protein: CASSLFTQGNSPLHF. CDR3 nucleotides: TGTGCCAGCAGTTTATTCACACAGGGGAATTCACCCCTCCACTTT.

The chain recombines TRBV11-3 with TRBJ2-5; TRBD1 agrees at 9 bases. The CDR3 runs to 17 residues. V was pared by 5 bases and J by 1 base, with 11 bases of the junction left unmatched. CDR1 and CDR2 (germline): SGHNT, YENEEA. CDR3 bases: TGTGCCAGCAGCCAGGACCGGGACAGGGCACTCCAAGAGACCCAGTACTTC. Its translation is CASSQDRDRALQETQYF.

The chain carries TRBV20-1 and TRBJ2-1, with 8 nucleotides matching TRBD2. CDR3 length equals 14 residues. V dropped 6 bases and J dropped 3; count of bases not matched to a gene: 7. Germline lookup yields CDR1 DFQATT and CDR2 SNEGSKA (reference sequence). The CDR3 sequence is CSAQQAGGYNEQFF. The CDR3 coding sequence is TGCAGTGCCCAGCAGGCGGGGGGCTACAATGAGCAGTTCTTC.

V and J are TRBV5-1 and TRBJ2-5; 7 nucleotides line up with TRBD1. The junction had 7 bases not matched to a gene; V was cut back by 4 bases and J by 1 base. CDR3 size: 15 residues. CDR1 and CDR2 from the germline V gene are SGHRS and YFSETQ. CDR3 in amino acids: CASSGGTAFQETQYF. In nucleotides, the CDR3 is TGCGCCAGCAGCGGTGGGACAGCTTTCCAAGAGACCCAGTACTTC.

This clonotype has a single count. The V gene is TRBV20-1, the J gene TRBJ1-2, with TRBD1 as a possible D gene (5 bases). The germline CDR1 and CDR2 sequences are DFQATT and SNEGSKA (reference sequence). Trimming cost V 5 bases and J 8 bases, with 9 bases left between them. CDR3 length: 10 residues. The CDR3 loop reads CSAPGFGYTF. CDR3 nucleotides: TGCAGTGCTCCAGGGTTCGGCTACACCTTC.

This clonotype was picked up a small number of times. The chain couples TRBV29-1 to TRBJ1-2; 7 bases align to TRBD1. The CDR3 consists of 12 residues. Germline values: CDR1 SQVTM, CDR2 ANQGSEA. V gave up 3 bases and J gave up 7 bases; unmatched junction bases: 5. The CDR3 is CSVDEGAGGYTF. The CDR3 region has the DNA TGCAGCGTTGACGAGGGGGCCGGTGGCTACACCTTC.